This TCR beta chain was recorded in a study of T cell responses to AZD1222 COVID-19 vaccine. Here immunoSEQ multiplex PCR was the method, and the copy in TCRdb shows in-frame clones only, minus some. Here the sample spans around 110,000 clones, about 90% being singletons. Study conclusions and caveats: Spike-specific TCR breadth and depth were elevated following two AZD1222 doses.

Of note for this clone: What it binds is unknown.

CDR1 and CDR2 from the germline V gene are SGHAT and FQNNGV. The CDR3 has 13 amino acids. Trimming removed 6 bases from V and 11 bases from J; junction bases left unmatched: 9. The TCR comes from an adult in good health. Source: peripheral blood, taken on day 0 of AZD1222 vaccination. This chain joins TRBV11-2 and TRBJ1-2, with 10 bases aligning to TRBD1. The CDR3 loop is CASRLRTGGRYTF. CDR3 DNA: TGTGCCAGCAGACTCCGGACAGGGGGTCGGTACACCTTC.